These 29 T cell receptor beta chains were sequenced from one sample in a study of blood T cell repertoires in COVID-19. Sequencing was performed with immunoSEQ multiplex PCR; in TCRdb, only in-frame clones are kept and a portion is missing. The sample consists of over 60,000 clones, more than 75% of them appearing once. The sample taken for sequencing was peripheral blood. The receptors were sampled from a woman aged 80 or over with active or convalescent COVID-19.

J is TRBJ2-1 and V is TRBV7-2; 7 nucleotides match TRBD1. V lost 5 bases and J lost 2; bases outside the gene matches: 3. CDR1 is SGHTA, CDR2 FQGNSA, per germline. CDR3 length equals 14 residues. The CDR3 sequence is CASSPGQPYNEQFF. The CDR3 nucleotides are TGTGCCAGCAGCCCGGGACAGCCCTACAATGAGCAGTTCTTC.

The rearrangement links TRBV3-1 (or the pseudogene TRBV3-2) to TRBJ2-1; 9 bases are a match to TRBD2. The CDR3 spans 16 residues. The germline CDR1 and CDR2 sequences are LGHDT and YNNKEL (reference sequence). The junction had 5 bases not matched to a gene; V was cut back by 4 bases and J by 1 base. CDR3 nucleotide sequence: TGTGCCAGCAGCCTTACTAGCGGGTCGTCCTACAATGAGCAGTTCTTC. This encodes CASSLTSGSSYNEQFF.

The chain carries TRBV19 and TRBJ1-2, with 9 bases lining up with TRBD1. V was clipped by 3 bases and J by 2 bases; unmatched bases: 7. The germline CDR1 and CDR2 sequences are LNHDA and SQIVND (reference sequence). This CDR3 has 16 residues. The CDR3 DNA reads as TGTGCCAGTAGTATGGGGACAGGGCTTCAAAACTATGGCTACACCTTC. Translating it yields CASSMGTGLQNYGYTF.

This clone was detected only once. The rearrangement links TRBV2 to TRBJ1-2; D gene uncertain. V gave up 5 bases and J gave up 5 bases, with 21 bases separating them. The V gene's germline CDR1 is SNHLY and CDR2 FYNNEI. The CDR3 has 16 residues. DNA of the CDR3: TGTGCCAGCAGTTCTTACAACACCGCTTATCTTTATGGCTACACCTTC. It encodes CASSSYNTAYLYGYTF.

This rearrangement joins TRBV28 to TRBJ1-3; D possibly corresponds to TRBD1 (6 bases). The CDR3 has 16 residues. The germline V gene has CDR1 MDHEN and CDR2 SYDVKM. V was clipped by 1 base and J by 4 bases, with 14 bases between them. CDR3 coding DNA: TGTGCCAGCAGTTTATCTTGGGGGCTGAGGGGAAACACCATATATTTT. Its translation is CASSLSWGLRGNTIYF.

This rearrangement joins TRBV5-1 to TRBJ1-4; TRBD1 agrees at 8 bases. Germline V gene data show CDR1 as SGHRS and CDR2 as YFSETQ. The CDR3 is 12 residues long. J gave up 11 bases and V 7 bases, and 7 bases lay outside the gene matches. CDR3: CASGTGEDKLFF. CDR3 nucleotides: TGCGCCAGCGGGACAGGAGAGGACAAACTGTTTTTT.

CDR3 amino acids: CASSRDRDYGYTF. CDR3 sequence (DNA): TGCGCCAGCAGCCGGGACAGGGACTATGGCTACACCTTC. The chain is built from TRBV5-1 and TRBJ1-2, with 9 positions matching TRBD1. Germline trimming cut 4 bases from V and 3 bases from J; bases unmatched to any gene: 1. The germline V gene has CDR1 SGHRS and CDR2 YFSETQ. This CDR3 is built from 13 residues.

The chain uses TRBV7-9 and TRBJ1-2, with D possibly TRBD1 on 6 matching bases. The germline CDR1 and CDR2 sequences are SEHNR and FQNEAQ (reference sequence). CDR3 length: 16 amino acids. The V and J ends lost 5 bases and 4 bases respectively, with 20 bases between them. CDR3: CASSPDSSFEGYGYTF. CDR3 DNA sequence: TGTGCCAGCAGCCCGGACAGCTCTTTCGAAGGCTATGGCTACACCTTC. The whole variable domain, filled in from reference TRBV7-9 and TRBJ1-2, reads DTGVSQNPRHKITKRGQNVTFRCDPISEHNRLYWYRQTLGQGPEFLTYFQNEAQLEKSRLLSDRFSAERPKGSFSTLEIQRTEQGDSAMYLCASSPDSSFEGYGYTFGSGTRLTVV.

The chain links TRBV30 to TRBJ2-5, with D hard to call. Germline lookup yields CDR1 GTSNPN and CDR2 SVGIG (reference sequence). There are 12 residues in the CDR3. With 0 bases removed from V and 3 bases from J, the gap between germline ends came to 5 bases. CDR3 in amino acids: CAWSVREETQYF. CDR3 nucleotide sequence: TGTGCCTGGAGTGTACGGGAAGAGACCCAGTACTTC.

This chain joins TRBV3-1 (or the pseudogene TRBV3-2) and TRBJ1-2; D might be TRBD1 (6 bases). The CDR3 spans 14 residues. Germline V gene data show CDR1 as LGHDT and CDR2 as YNNKEL (reference sequence). V gave up 3 bases and J gave up 8 bases, with 16 bases separating them. This CDR3 reads CASSHLHGGGGYTF. The CDR3 DNA sequence: TGTGCCAGCAGCCACCTACACGGCGGGGGCGGCTACACCTTC.

The gene calls are TRBV6-5 and TRBJ2-1, with D possibly matching TRBD2 (6 bases). Trimming cost V 8 bases and J 10 bases, with 9 bases left between them. The CDR3 runs to 10 residues. Germline lookup yields CDR1 MNHEY and CDR2 SVGAGI. The CDR3 DNA is TGTGCCAGCCGTAGCGGAGAGCAGTTCTTC. Protein sequence: CASRSGEQFF.

In its sample, this clone was seen once. The chain employs TRBV3-1 (or the pseudogene TRBV3-2) and TRBJ1-2, with D possibly being TRBD1 (5 bases). The germline V gene has CDR1 LGHDT and CDR2 YNNKEL (reference sequence). V lost 4 bases, J lost 3 bases, and 12 bases lay in between. The CDR3 length is 14 residues. The CDR3 loop is CASSLRGTDYGYTF. The CDR3 region has the DNA TGTGCCAGCAGCCTTCGGGGGACGGACTATGGCTACACCTTC.

This clone was observed once. V and J are TRBV19 and TRBJ2-3; TRBD1 matches at 10 bases. CDR3 length: 15 residues. V trimming: 4 bases; J trimming: 3 bases; junction bases outside the gene matches: 4. Germline lookup yields CDR1 LNHDA and CDR2 SQIVND (reference sequence). CDR3 coding DNA: TGTGCCAGTAGTAGGCGGACAGGGGGTACAGATACGCAGTATTTT. Translation: CASSRRTGGTDTQYF.

In DNA, the CDR3 is TGTGCCAGCAGGACATACAGGGCGACCTACGAGCAGTACTTC. This codes for CASRTYRATYEQYF. V is TRBV3-1 (or the pseudogene TRBV3-2) and J is TRBJ2-7, with D possibly being TRBD1 (6 bases). CDR1 and CDR2 from the germline V gene are LGHDT and YNNKEL (reference sequence). The length of the CDR3 is 14 residues. Trimming pared 6 bases from V and 2 bases from J, leaving 14 bases between.

The chain joins TRBV6-5 to TRBJ1-1; D gene ambiguous. V lost 5 bases to trimming and J lost 1 base, with 14 bases between them. CDR1 and CDR2 (germline): MNHEY, SVGAGI. The CDR3 extends over 15 amino acids. CDR3 amino acids: CASSPEVSWNTEAFF. DNA of the CDR3: TGTGCCAGCAGTCCGGAGGTTAGTTGGAACACTGAAGCTTTCTTT.

The chain employs TRBV6-2 or TRBV6-3 and TRBJ2-5, with 9 nucleotides matching TRBD1. CDR1 is MNHEY and CDR2 is SVGEGT in the germline V gene. CDR3 length equals 17 residues. V lost 2 bases to trimming and J lost 1 base; unmatched junction nucleotides: 8. The CDR3 DNA is TGTGCCAGCAGTTACCAGACAGGGGGACCCTCCCAAGAGACCCAGTACTTC. This translates into CASSYQTGGPSQETQYF.

CDR3 sequence: CASSRKAGLPSEAFF. The DNA for the CDR3 is TGTGCCAGCAGCCGGAAGGCCGGACTGCCTTCTGAAGCTTTCTTT. V and J are TRBV3-1 (or the pseudogene TRBV3-2) and TRBJ1-1; D gene ambiguous. Germline CDR1 reads LGHDT; CDR2 reads YNNKEL (reference sequence). V lost 4 bases and J 6 bases, leaving 18 bases between the germline ends. The CDR3 runs 15 residues.

V is TRBV19 and J is TRBJ2-7; 8 nucleotides align to TRBD1. After removal of 4 bases from V and 7 bases from J, the junction contained 9 bases not matched to a gene. In germline, CDR1 is LNHDA, CDR2 SQIVND (reference sequence). The CDR3 is 14 residues long. This CDR3 reads CASSKGQGKREQYF. The CDR3 DNA sequence: TGTGCCAGTAGTAAAGGACAGGGAAAGAGGGAGCAGTACTTC.

This clone was recorded only once. J is TRBJ2-7 and V is TRBV30; a weak D match, TRBD2 (5 bases). The germline V and J ends were trimmed by 0 bases and 1 base, with 10 bases remaining between them. The CDR3 has 14 residues. Per germline, CDR1 GTSNPN and CDR2 SVGIG (reference sequence). The CDR3 reads CAWSVFRGSYEQYF. The CDR3 region has the DNA TGTGCCTGGAGTGTCTTCAGAGGGTCCTACGAGCAGTACTTC.

V and J are TRBV25-1 and TRBJ1-1, with D perhaps TRBD1 (5 bases). The CDR3 length is 15 residues. CDR1 is MGHDK, CDR2 SYGVNS, per germline. V was pared by 7 bases and J by 0 bases, with 15 bases between. The DNA for the CDR3 is TGTGCCAGCACCTCCTCCCACAGGCTGAACACTGAAGCTTTCTTT. It codes for CASTSSHRLNTEAFF.

This CDR3 reads CASTDLRGLSQHF. The DNA for the CDR3 is TGTGCCAGTACCGACTTACGGGGTTTGTCCCAGCATTTT. The genes are TRBV19 and TRBJ1-5; D gene unclear. Trimming shortened V by 7 bases and J by 11 bases, and 18 bases separated the two germline ends. This CDR3 is built from 13 residues. CDR1 is LNHDA and CDR2 is SQIVND in the germline V gene (reference sequence).

This chain joins TRBV29-1 and TRBJ2-2; TRBD1 might be the D (6 bases). V lost 1 base to trimming and J lost 6 bases, with 12 bases between them. The germline V gene encodes CDR1 SQVTM and CDR2 ANQGSEA. The CDR3 totals 14 residues. CDR3 nucleotides: TGCAGCGTTGAAGCCCTGACAGGCGCCGGGGAGCTGTTTTTT. It translates to CSVEALTGAGELFF.

This chain joins TRBV28 and TRBJ1-5; no reliable D call. V shed 7 bases and J shed 7 bases, with 14 bases lying between them. The germline CDR1 and CDR2 sequences are MDHEN and SYDVKM. The CDR3 runs to 13 residues. The CDR3 sequence: CASNTGGKQPQHF. CDR3 nucleotide sequence: TGTGCCAGCAATACTGGAGGGAAACAGCCCCAGCATTTT.

This chain connects TRBV4-1 to TRBJ1-4; D ambiguous. The germline CDR1 and CDR2 sequences are MGHRA and YSYEKL. This CDR3 has 13 residues. The V gene lost 4 bases and the J gene lost 8 bases, with 11 bases spanning the gap. The CDR3 loop reads CASSLMLGEKLFF. DNA for the CDR3: TGCGCCAGCAGCCTTATGTTGGGCGAAAAACTGTTTTTT.

This clone was recorded only once. The chain employs TRBV2 and TRBJ2-7; D uncertain. Germline V gene data show CDR1 as SNHLY and CDR2 as FYNNEI. Trimming took 6 bases from V and 4 from J, leaving 7 bases between them. The length of the CDR3 is 11 residues. CDR3 sequence reads: CASSLFYEQYF. The CDR3 DNA follows: TGTGCCAGCAGCCTGTTTTACGAGCAGTACTTC.

This chain connects TRBV2 to TRBJ1-4, with D possibly being TRBD1 (6 bases). The CDR3 totals 14 residues. Germline CDR1 is SNHLY and CDR2 is FYNNEI. Trimming left V 2 bases short and J 7 bases short, with 11 bases between. CDR3 nucleotides: TGTGCCAGCAGTGAAAGGCAGGGGAGTGAAAAACTGTTTTTT. It specifies CASSERQGSEKLFF.

The chain uses TRBV28 and TRBJ1-5; 8 bases fit TRBD1. This CDR3 has 14 amino acids. After removal of 6 bases from V and 7 bases from J, the junction contained 8 bases not matched to a gene. Looked up from germline, CDR1 is MDHEN and CDR2 is SYDVKM. CDR3 in amino acids: CASRETGDSQPQHF. CDR3 in DNA: TGTGCCAGCAGGGAGACAGGGGATAGCCAGCCCCAGCATTTT.

The J gene is TRBJ1-2, the V gene TRBV7-6; D may be TRBD1 (6 bases). V lost 2 bases, J lost 2 bases, and 15 bases lay in between. This CDR3 region has 16 residues. Germline CDR1 SGHVS, CDR2 FNYEAQ. The CDR3 nucleotides are TGTGCCAGCAGCTTATATTCCAGGGGCCAAAACTATGGCTACACCTTC. Its protein product is CASSLYSRGQNYGYTF.

The chain is built from TRBV18 and TRBJ2-3; TRBD2 aligns across 12 bases. CDR3 length: 18 residues. V shed 3 bases and J 9 bases; nucleotides not matched to a gene: 16. Germline loops: CDR1 KGHSH, CDR2 LQKENI. The CDR3 here is CASSPIPGRLAGAGTQYF. As DNA, the CDR3 is TGTGCCAGCTCACCCATACCGGGTAGACTAGCGGGAGCTGGGACGCAGTATTTT.